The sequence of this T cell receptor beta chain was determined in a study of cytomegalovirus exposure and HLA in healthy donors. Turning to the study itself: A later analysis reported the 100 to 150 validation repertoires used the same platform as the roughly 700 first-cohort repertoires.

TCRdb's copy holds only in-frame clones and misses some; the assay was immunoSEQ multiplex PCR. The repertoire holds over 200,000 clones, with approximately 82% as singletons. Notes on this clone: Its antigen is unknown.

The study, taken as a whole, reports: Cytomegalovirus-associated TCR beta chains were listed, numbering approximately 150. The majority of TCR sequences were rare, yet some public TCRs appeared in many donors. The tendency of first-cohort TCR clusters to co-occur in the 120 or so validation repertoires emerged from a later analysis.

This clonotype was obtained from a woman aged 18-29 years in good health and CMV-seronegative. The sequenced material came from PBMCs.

This chain's CDR3 is CASSPGLAGEGEQFF. CDR3 nucleotide sequence: TGTGCCAGCAGCCCCGGACTAGCGGGAGAGGGCGAGCAGTTCTTC. The V call is TRBV7-3, the J call TRBJ2-1; TRBD2 aligns across 13 bases. V lost 5 bases, J lost 10 bases, and 8 bases stayed unmatched. CDR1 is SGHTA and CDR2 is FQGTGA in the germline V gene. This CDR3 spans 15 amino acids.